Sequencing of this T cell receptor (beta chain) was carried out in a study of T cell responses to AZD1222 COVID-19 vaccine. Study-wide points: The CD4 TCRs associated with vaccination extended across spike and predominated at 160-218 and 743-854.

As regards this clone: Its antigen is not known.

Repertoires were generated with immunoSEQ multiplex PCR, while TCRdb's copy carries only in-frame clones and drops some. The sample contains 75,000 to 100,000 clones, almost 90% of which appear only once. V lost 4 bases to trimming and J lost 3 bases, with 15 bases between them. The CDR3 consists of 16 residues. Germline V gives CDR1 LGHDT, CDR2 YNNKEL (reference sequence). The chain has TRBV3-1 (or the pseudogene TRBV3-2) and TRBJ2-2, with D tentatively TRBD2 (5 bases). The specimen comprised peripheral blood, sampled on day 0 of AZD1222 vaccination. The source of this sequence is an adult in good health. CDR3 amino acids: CASSLPVGADTGELFF. DNA of the CDR3: TGTGCCAGCAGCCTACCGGTGGGAGCGGACACCGGGGAGCTGTTTTTT.